This T cell receptor (beta chain) was retrieved from a study of graft-versus-host responses after intestinal transplantation. Study context: Anti-thymocyte globulin induction, then tacrolimus and steroids for around 3 years, went to all recipients.

TCRdb keeps only in-frame clones here, not all; method: immunoSEQ multiplex PCR. There are some 15,000 clones in the sample; 90% to 95% occur only once, and 0.55% to 0.9% lies in the top ten. General observations from the study: Early after transplant, HvG declines were associated with peak levels of circulating GvH clones.

With respect to this clone: Antigen specificity is unknown.

Specimen: PBMCs, collected 9 days after transplant. The sequence came from a human patient who received an intestinal transplant, so some T cells may come from the graft donor.

The CDR3 is CASYEIAGLGETYGYTF. CDR3 DNA sequence: TGTGCCAGCTATGAAATAGCCGGGTTGGGGGAAACCTATGGCTACACCTTC. The chain links TRBV7-6 to TRBJ1-2, with D possibly being TRBD1 (5 bases). V dropped 8 bases and J dropped 4 bases, with 26 bases sitting between them. CDR1 SGHVS and CDR2 FNYEAQ come from the germline V gene. The CDR3 runs 17 residues.